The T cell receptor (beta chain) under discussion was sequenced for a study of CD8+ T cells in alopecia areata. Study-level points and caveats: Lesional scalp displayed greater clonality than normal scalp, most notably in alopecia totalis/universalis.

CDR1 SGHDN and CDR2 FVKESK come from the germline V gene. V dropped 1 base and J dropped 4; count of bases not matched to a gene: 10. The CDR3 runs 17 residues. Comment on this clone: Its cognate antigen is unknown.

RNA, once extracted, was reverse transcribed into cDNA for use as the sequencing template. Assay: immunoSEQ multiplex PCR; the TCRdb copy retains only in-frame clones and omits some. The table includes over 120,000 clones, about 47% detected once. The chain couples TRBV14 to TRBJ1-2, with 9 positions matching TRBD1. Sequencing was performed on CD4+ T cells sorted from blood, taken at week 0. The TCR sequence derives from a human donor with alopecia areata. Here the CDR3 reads CASSQAGTGRHGYGYTF. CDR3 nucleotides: TGTGCCAGCAGCCAAGCAGGGACAGGGCGGCACGGCTATGGCTACACCTTC.